The T cell receptor (beta chain) described here comes from a study of cytomegalovirus exposure and HLA in healthy donors. Study overall: Previous work identified roughly 120 million unique TCR beta sequences from about 179 million T cells.

There are a few counts of this clone. Its antigen is undetermined. A multiplex PCR was run with 60 Vbeta primers and 13 Jbeta primers. Measured with immunoSEQ multiplex PCR; TCRdb has only the in-frame clones, and not every one. The top ten clones hold approximately 2.3% of a sample with 150,000 or so clones, 70% to 80% of them seen once. The germline gives CDR1 MDHEN, CDR2 SYDVKM. The CDR3 is 15 residues long. V gave up 5 bases and J gave up 2 bases; unmatched junction bases: 5. Overall study results and limits: There were some 150 TCR beta chains listed as cytomegalovirus-associated. An analysis that was carried out later associated 17,000 or so TCR beta sequences with HLA alleles at 0.05 false discovery rate. In an earlier analysis, most TCR beta V segments were productive about 87% or about 30% of the time.

This rearrangement joins TRBV28 to TRBJ2-7, with TRBD2 matching over 11 bases. Specimen: PBMCs. The clonotype was recovered from a woman aged 55-69 years in good health and CMV-seropositive. The CDR3 loop reads CASSPPGLAAYEQYF. The CDR3 DNA is TGTGCCAGCAGTCCCCCGGGACTAGCGGCCTACGAGCAGTACTTC.